These 10 T cell receptor beta chains were all obtained from the same sample, sequenced in a study of shared clonotypes between healthy human individuals. Produced via immunoSEQ multiplex PCR; TCRdb's table is partial and in-frame only. The sample yields some 500,000 clones, about 80% seen once. Sequenced input: PBMCs. Every receptor here comes from a woman in her thirties or forties in good health. Some clones in this sample may be carry-over from other donors' samples.

Note on this clone: It differs at one base from a far larger clone, so likely a read error. The CDR3 DNA sequence: TGTGCCAACAGGAGGACTAGCGGAGGACCAGATACGCAGTATTTT. Translated, it gives CANRRTSGGPDTQYF. The V gene is TRBV6-4, the J gene TRBJ2-3, with 10 bases lining up with TRBD2. There are 15 residues in the CDR3. Germline loops: CDR1 MRHNA, CDR2 SNTAGT. The trim removed 10 bases at V and 4 bases at J, leaving 11 bases unmatched.

This clone has more than one count but fewer than ten. The chain carries TRBV28 and TRBJ1-5, with no clear D. V lost 5 bases and J 1 base, leaving 9 bases between the germline ends. Germline CDR1 is MDHEN and CDR2 is SYDVKM. This CDR3 contains 14 residues. The CDR3 loop reads CASSPNLSNQPQHF. CDR3 nucleotide sequence: TGTGCCAGCAGTCCGAACTTGAGCAATCAGCCCCAGCATTTT.

This chain uses TRBV7-9 with TRBJ2-1, with 11 nucleotides matching TRBD2. After removal of 7 bases from V and 8 bases from J, the junction contained 7 bases not matched to a gene. CDR3 length: 14 residues. Germline assignment: CDR1 SEHNR and CDR2 FQNEAQ (reference sequence). CDR3: CASTTSGSFYEQFF. In DNA, the CDR3 is TGTGCCAGCACCACTAGCGGGAGTTTTTATGAGCAGTTCTTC.

This chain joins TRBV5-1 and TRBJ1-2, with a possible D match to TRBD1 (6 bases). From germline, CDR1 is SGHRS and CDR2 YFSETQ. This CDR3 has 17 amino acids. V was clipped by 0 bases and J by 4 bases, with 19 bases between them. The CDR3 DNA is TGCGCCAGCAGCTTGGCGGGGGGCATAGATTCTACCTATGGCTACACCTTC. Protein sequence: CASSLAGGIDSTYGYTF.

This sequence joins TRBV4-1 and TRBJ2-7; perhaps TRBD1 as D (6 bases). The germline CDR1 and CDR2 sequences are MGHRA and YSYEKL. The V end was cut by 0 bases, the J end by 3 bases, with 18 bases between. This CDR3 is built from 17 residues. The CDR3 DNA follows: TGCGCCAGCAGCCAAGAGAATGTGGCACACAGGGACTACGAGCAGTACTTC. Translating it yields CASSQENVAHRDYEQYF.

The chain links TRBV7-9 to TRBJ2-5; a weak D match, TRBD2 (5 bases). Germline V lookup: CDR1 SEHNR, CDR2 FQNEAQ (reference sequence). CDR3 length: 13 amino acids. The V gene lost 3 bases and the J gene lost 3 bases, with 8 bases spanning the gap. Written as DNA, the CDR3 is TGTGCCAGCAGCTTCAGCGGAGAAGAGACCCAGTACTTC. It is translated as CASSFSGEETQYF.

This chain uses TRBV2 with TRBJ1-2; no clear D. V was cut by 3 bases and J by 0 bases, with 20 bases left in between. CDR1 SNHLY and CDR2 FYNNEI come from the germline V gene. This CDR3 has 18 amino acids. CDR3 amino acids: CASSETVGWRTANYGYTF. DNA of the CDR3: TGTGCCAGCAGTGAGACGGTCGGTTGGCGAACTGCTAACTATGGCTACACCTTC.

The chain couples TRBV7-2 to TRBJ1-3; D is unclear. The CDR3 sequence is 16 residues long. CDR1 and CDR2 from the germline V gene are SGHTA and FQGNSA. V lost 1 base and J lost 0, with 10 bases in between. DNA for the CDR3: TGTGCCAGCAGCTTAGTTCGAACAGCCTCTGGAAACACCATATATTTT. Translation: CASSLVRTASGNTIYF.

Comments on this clone: Distinct nucleotide sequences in the sample also encode this CDR3. J is TRBJ2-2 and V is TRBV19; 7 bases align to TRBD2. CDR1 and CDR2 from the germline V gene are LNHDA and SQIVND (reference sequence). Trimming removed 3 bases from V and 4 bases from J; junction bases left unmatched: 5. This CDR3 spans 15 amino acids. The CDR3 DNA sequence: TGTGCCAGTAGTATTACGGGGGGTTCCACCGGGGAGCTGTTTTTT. The encoded protein is CASSITGGSTGELFF.

This clone was counted ten times or more. The chain recombines TRBV30 with TRBJ2-5; no clear D gene. Trimming stripped 3 bases from V and 0 bases from J, with 5 bases between. This CDR3 is 12 amino acids long. Germline assignment: CDR1 GTSNPN and CDR2 SVGIG (reference sequence). CDR3 region: CAWRTDQETQYF. The CDR3 DNA sequence: TGTGCCTGGAGAACGGACCAAGAGACCCAGTACTTC.